The source of this TCR beta chain is a study of T-cell memory formation after mild COVID-19. Whole-study results and caveats: In second-wave clones peaking day 37, SARS-CoV-2 specificity remained unconfirmed.

The V gene's germline CDR1 is SGHVS and CDR2 FNYEAQ. The CDR3 sequence is 14 residues long. J lost 6 bases, V lost 5 bases, and 5 bases had no gene match. Via MiXCR, TCRdb re-called the 5' RACE reads, giving one row per CDR3 protein. The table records just over 350,000 distinct CDR3 sequences, over 13% of them present only once. A few counts support this clonotype. Antigen: not known. This receptor was identified in a man in his late teens or twenties who had mild COVID-19 (a few samples of this study predate the infection). Cell type and time point are not known. Sequenced material: PBMCs or a T cell subset sorted from them (not recorded which). This chain joins TRBV7-6 and TRBJ2-7, with 12 bases fitting TRBD2. CDR3 amino acids: CASSAASGGGEQYF. CDR3 sequence (DNA): TGTGCCAGCAGCGCCGCTAGCGGGGGGGGCGAGCAGTACTTC.